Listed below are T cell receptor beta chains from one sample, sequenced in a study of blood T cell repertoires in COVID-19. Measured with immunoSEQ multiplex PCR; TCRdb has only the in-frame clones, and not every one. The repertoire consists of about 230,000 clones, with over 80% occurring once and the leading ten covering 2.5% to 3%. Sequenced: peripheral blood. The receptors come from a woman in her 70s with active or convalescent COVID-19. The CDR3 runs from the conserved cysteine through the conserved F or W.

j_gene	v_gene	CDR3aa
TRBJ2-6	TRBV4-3	CASSQEGQGSGANVLTF
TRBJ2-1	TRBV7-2	CASRLTSGSYNEQFF
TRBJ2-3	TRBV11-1	CASSPGLAGGTDTQYF
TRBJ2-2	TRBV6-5	CATSFFGELFF
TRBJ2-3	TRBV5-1	CASSLETGEDTQYF
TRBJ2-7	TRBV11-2	CASSYRAEQYF
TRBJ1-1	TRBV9	CASSTGQTNTEAFF
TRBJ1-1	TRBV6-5	CASTPTANTEAFF
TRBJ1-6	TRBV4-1	CASSQQNHINSPLHF
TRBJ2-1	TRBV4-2	CASSQITGGDNEQFF
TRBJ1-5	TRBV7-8	CASSLGRGSQPQHF
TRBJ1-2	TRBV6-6	CASSYSGRVANYGYTF
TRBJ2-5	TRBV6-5	CASISGGAGETQYF
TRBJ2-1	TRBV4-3	CASSPYSGGAGNEQFF
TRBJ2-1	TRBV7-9	CASSRRQGDEQFF
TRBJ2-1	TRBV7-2	CASSLVGTSGDNEQFF
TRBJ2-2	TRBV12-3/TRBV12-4	CASQNTGELFF
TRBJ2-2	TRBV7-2	CASSPDRDVTGELFF
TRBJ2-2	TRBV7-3	CASSRRQGNGELFF
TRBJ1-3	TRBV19	CASSIAGTGSAGNTIYF
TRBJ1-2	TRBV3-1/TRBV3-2	CASSRTDREDYGYTF
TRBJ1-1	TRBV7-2	CASSPFRRTGRFTEAFF
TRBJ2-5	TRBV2	CASSGTGGPETQYF
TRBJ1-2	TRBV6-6	CASSRTGYPGYTF
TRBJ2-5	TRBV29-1	CSGGLAGSQETQYF
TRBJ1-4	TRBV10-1	CASSGGATNEKLFF
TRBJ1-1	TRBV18	CASSPNRDSMNTEAFF
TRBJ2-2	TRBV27	CASSLYGQGGTGELFF
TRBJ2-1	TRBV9	CASSPRQGSSEQFF
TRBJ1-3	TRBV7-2	CASSPYVRTGNTIYF
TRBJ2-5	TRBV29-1	CSVSGGSTQETQYF
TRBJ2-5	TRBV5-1	CASSSTYLSGTSGRHF
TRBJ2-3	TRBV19	CASSMVAGADTQYF
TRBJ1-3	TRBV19	CASSPQASSGNTIYF
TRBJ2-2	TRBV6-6	CASSYVPVTGELFF
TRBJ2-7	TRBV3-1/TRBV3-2	CASSQSPLLYEQYF
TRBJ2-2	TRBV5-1	CASSIGLAVYTGELFF
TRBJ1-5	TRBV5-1	CASSLEGQGNQPQHF
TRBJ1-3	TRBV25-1	CASASFGNTIYF
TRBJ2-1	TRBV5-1	CASSLDARRSYNEQFF
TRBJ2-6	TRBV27	CASSPRGTGANVLTF
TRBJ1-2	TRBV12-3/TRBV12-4	CASSLTGVYGYTF
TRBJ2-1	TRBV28	CASRKTSGSDPESYNEQFF
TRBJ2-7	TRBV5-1	CASSPYTGTGGEQYF
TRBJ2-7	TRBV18	CASSLREGPIYEQYF
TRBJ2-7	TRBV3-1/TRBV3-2	CASSHRAGPSYEQYF